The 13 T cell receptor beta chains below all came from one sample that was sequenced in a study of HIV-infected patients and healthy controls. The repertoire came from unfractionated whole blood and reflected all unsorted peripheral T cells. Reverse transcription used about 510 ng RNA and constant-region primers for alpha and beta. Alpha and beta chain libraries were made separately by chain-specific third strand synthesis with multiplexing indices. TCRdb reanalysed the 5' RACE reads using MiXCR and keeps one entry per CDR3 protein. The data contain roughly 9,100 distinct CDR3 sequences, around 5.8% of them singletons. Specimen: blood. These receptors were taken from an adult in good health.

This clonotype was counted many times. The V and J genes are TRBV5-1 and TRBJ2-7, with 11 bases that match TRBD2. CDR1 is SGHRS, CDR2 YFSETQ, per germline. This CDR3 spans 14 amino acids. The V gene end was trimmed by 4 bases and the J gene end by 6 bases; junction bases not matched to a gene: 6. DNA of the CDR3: TGCGCCAGCAGCCTGGGACTAGCGGTCGGCGAGCAGTACTTC. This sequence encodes CASSLGLAVGEQYF.

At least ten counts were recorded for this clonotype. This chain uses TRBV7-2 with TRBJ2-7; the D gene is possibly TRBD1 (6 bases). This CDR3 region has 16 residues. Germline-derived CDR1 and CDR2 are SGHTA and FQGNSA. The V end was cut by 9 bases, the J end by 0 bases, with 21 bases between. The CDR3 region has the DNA TGTGCCAGGCCTGTACGGTGGACAGAGAGCTCCTACGAGCAGTACTTC. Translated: CARPVRWTESSYEQYF.

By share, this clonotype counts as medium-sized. CDR3 bases: TGTGCCAGCATCAGCTCTCCACCGGGGGAAGCTTTCTTT. Translating it yields CASISSPPGEAFF. The rearrangement links TRBV28 to TRBJ1-1; D gene unclear. Germline V gene data show CDR1 as MDHEN and CDR2 as SYDVKM. The CDR3 contains 13 residues. Deletions cut 7 bases from V and 8 bases from J, with 17 bases between. Looking up the rest from reference TRBV28 and TRBJ1-1 gives the full variable domain: DVKVTQSSRYLVKRTGEKVFLECVQDMDHENMFWYRQDPGLGLRLIYFSYDVKMKEKGDIPEGYSVSREKKERFSLILESASTNQTSMYLCASISSPPGEAFFGQGTRLTVV.

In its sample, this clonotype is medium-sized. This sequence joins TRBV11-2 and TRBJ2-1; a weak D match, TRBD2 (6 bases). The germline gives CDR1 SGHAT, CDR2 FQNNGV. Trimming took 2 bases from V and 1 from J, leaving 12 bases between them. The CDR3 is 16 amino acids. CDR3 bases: TGTGCCAGCAGCTTAATCGGCGGGGCATCCTACAATGAGCAGTTCTTC. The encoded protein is CASSLIGGASYNEQFF.

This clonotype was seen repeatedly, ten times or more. CDR3 in DNA: TGTGCCAGCAGCTTTAAGACAGGCTCCAAAACAGATACGCAGTATTTT. This gives the protein CASSFKTGSKTDTQYF. The V and J genes are TRBV5-5 and TRBJ2-3; a weak D match, TRBD1 (6 bases). The CDR3 totals 16 residues. Germline CDR1 SGHKS, CDR2 YYEKEE (reference sequence). Between the trimmed V and J ends, which lost 2 bases and 3 bases, there was a span of 16 bases.

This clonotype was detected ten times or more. CDR3 loop: CASRVTGVSGELFF. The CDR3 DNA reads as TGTGCCAGCAGGGTGACAGGGGTCTCCGGGGAGCTGTTTTTT. The J gene is TRBJ2-2, the V gene TRBV9; 8 positions match TRBD1. The V gene's germline CDR1 is SGDLS and CDR2 YYNGEE. CDR3 length: 14 amino acids. Trimming cost V 5 bases and J 6 bases; bases outside gene matches: 6. Supplemented by reference TRBV9 and TRBJ2-2, the full variable domain reads DSGVTQTPKHLITATGQRVTLRCSPRSGDLSVYWYQQSLDQGLQFLIQYYNGEERAKGNILERFSAQQFPDLHSELNLSSLELGDSALYFCASRVTGVSGELFFGEGSRLTVL.

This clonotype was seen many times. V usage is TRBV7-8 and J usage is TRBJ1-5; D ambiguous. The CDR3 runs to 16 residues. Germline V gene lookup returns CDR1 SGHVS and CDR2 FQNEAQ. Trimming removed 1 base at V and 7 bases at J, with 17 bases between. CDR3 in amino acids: CASSLVSFKLEQPQHF. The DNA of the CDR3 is TGTGCCAGCAGCTTAGTCAGTTTCAAGTTAGAACAGCCCCAGCATTTT.

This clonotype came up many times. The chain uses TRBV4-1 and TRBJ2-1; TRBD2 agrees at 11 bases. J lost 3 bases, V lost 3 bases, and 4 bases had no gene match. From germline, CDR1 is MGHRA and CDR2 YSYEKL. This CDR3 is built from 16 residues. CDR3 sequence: CASSHGTSGFYNEQFF. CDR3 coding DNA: TGCGCCAGCAGCCATGGGACTAGCGGATTCTACAATGAGCAGTTCTTC.

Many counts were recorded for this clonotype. The DNA of the CDR3 is TGTGCCAGCAGCTTGTCTAGGGGAGTGGAAAAAGAGACCCAGTACTTC. Translation: CASSLSRGVEKETQYF. The V call is TRBV5-5, the J call TRBJ2-5; D tentatively fits TRBD1 or TRBD2 (5 bases each). The CDR3 contains 16 residues. CDR1 and CDR2 from the germline V gene are SGHKS and YYEKEE (reference sequence). V was clipped by 1 base and J by 3 bases, with 16 bases between them.

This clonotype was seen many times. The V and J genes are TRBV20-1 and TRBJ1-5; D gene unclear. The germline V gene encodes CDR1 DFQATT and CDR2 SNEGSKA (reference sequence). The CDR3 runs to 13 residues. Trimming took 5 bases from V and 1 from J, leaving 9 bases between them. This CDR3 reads CSASYRSNQPQHF. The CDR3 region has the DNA TGCAGTGCTTCTTATCGGAGCAATCAGCCCCAGCATTTT.

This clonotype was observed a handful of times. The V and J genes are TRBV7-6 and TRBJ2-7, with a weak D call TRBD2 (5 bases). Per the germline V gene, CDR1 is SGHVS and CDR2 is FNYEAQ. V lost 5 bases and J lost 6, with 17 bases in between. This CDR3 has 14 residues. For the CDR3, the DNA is TGTGCCAGCAGCCCCGGACTCAGCTTCGCCGAGCAGTACTTC. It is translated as CASSPGLSFAEQYF. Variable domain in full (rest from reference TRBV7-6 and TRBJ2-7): GAGVSQSPRYKVTKRGQDVALRCDPISGHVSLYWYRQALGQGPEFLTYFNYEAQQDKSGLPNDRFSAERPEGSISTLTIQRTEQRDSAMYRCASSPGLSFAEQYFGPGTRLTVT.

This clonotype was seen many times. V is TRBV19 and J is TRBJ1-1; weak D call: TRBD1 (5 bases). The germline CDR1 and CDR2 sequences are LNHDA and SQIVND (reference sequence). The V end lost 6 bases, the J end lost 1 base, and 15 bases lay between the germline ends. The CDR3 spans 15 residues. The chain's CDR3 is CASRKMTGGNTEAFF. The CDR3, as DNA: TGTGCCAGTAGAAAAATGACCGGGGGGAACACTGAAGCTTTCTTT.

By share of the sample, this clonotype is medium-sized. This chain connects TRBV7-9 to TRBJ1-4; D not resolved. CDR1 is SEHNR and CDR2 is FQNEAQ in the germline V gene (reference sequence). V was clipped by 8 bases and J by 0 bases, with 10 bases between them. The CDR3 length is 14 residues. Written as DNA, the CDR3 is TGTGCCAGCGGCCGGGTAGCAACTAATGAAAAACTGTTTTTT. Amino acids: CASGRVATNEKLFF.